The subject of this entry is one T cell receptor beta chain. Sequencing used immunoSEQ multiplex PCR; TCRdb keeps in-frame clones, though not all of them. The sample carries tens of thousands of clones, 60% to 80% recorded once. This entry is derived from a study of cytotoxic CD8 clonotypes in ibrutinib-treated CLL. V lost 0 bases and J 5 bases, leaving 10 bases between the germline ends. The CDR3 contains 14 residues. Per the germline V gene, CDR1 is SGHVS and CDR2 is FNYEAQ. About 2 micrograms of genomic DNA, which was extracted from cryopreserved PBMCs, served as the material used for the TCR beta libraries.

The receptor comes from a human donor with chronic lymphocytic leukemia. This rearrangement joins TRBV7-6 to TRBJ1-1; tentatively, D is TRBD1 (6 bases). This specimen was PBMCs, taken at disease progression, from a patient treated with ibrutinib. Here the CDR3 DNA reads TGTGCCAGCAGCTTAGCTCCGGACAGTACTGAAGCTTTCTTT. Translating gives CASSLAPDSTEAFF.